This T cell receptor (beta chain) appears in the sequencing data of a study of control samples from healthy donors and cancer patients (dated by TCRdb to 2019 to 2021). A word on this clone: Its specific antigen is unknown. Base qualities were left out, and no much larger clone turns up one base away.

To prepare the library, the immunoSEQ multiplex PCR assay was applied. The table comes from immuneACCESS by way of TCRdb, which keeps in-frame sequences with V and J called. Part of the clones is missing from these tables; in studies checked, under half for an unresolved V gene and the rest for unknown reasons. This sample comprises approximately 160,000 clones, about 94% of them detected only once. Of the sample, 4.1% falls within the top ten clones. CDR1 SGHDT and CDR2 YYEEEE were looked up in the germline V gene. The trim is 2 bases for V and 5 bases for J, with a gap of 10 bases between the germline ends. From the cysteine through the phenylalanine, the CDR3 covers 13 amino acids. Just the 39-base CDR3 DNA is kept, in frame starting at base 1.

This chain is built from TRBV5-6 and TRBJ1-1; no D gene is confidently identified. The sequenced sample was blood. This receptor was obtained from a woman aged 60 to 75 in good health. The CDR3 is CASSFSSETEAFF. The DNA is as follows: TGTGCCAGCAGCTTTTCATCCGAGACTGAAGCTTTCTTT. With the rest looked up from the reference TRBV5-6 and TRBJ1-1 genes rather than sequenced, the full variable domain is DAGVTQSPTHLIKTRGQQVTLRCSPKSGHDTVSWYQQALGQGPQFIFQYYEEEERQRGNFPDRFSGHQFPNYSSELNVNALLLGDSALYLCASSFSSETEAFFGQGTRLTVV.